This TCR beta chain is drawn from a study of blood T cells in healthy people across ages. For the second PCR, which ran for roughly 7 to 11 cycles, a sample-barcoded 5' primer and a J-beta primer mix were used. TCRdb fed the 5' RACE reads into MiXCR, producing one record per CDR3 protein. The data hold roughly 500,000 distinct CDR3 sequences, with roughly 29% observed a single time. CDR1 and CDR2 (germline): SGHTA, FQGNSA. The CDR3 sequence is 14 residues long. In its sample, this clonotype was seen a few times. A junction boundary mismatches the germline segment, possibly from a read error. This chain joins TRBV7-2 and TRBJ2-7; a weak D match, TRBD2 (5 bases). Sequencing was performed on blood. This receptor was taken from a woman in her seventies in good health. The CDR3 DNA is TGTGCCGGCAGCCCCGCCGCGGAGGCCTACGAGCAGTACTTC. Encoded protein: CAGSPAAEAYEQYF.